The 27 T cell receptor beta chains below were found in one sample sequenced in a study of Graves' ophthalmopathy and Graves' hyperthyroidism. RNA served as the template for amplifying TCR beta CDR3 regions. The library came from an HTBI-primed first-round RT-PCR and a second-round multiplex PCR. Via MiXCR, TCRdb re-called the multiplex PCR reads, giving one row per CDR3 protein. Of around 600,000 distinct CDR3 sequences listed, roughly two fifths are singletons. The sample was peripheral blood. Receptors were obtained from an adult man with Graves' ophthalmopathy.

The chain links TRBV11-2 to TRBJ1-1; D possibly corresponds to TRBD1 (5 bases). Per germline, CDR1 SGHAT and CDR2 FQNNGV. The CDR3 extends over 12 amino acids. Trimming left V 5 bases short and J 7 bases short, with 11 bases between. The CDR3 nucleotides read TGTGCCAGCAGCCCGACAGAGCTTGAAGCTTTCTTT. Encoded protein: CASSPTELEAFF.

This CDR3 is CASSYGGGPRDAEAFF. Here the CDR3 DNA reads TGTGCCAGCAGTTACGGGGGGGGCCCTCGAGACGCTGAAGCTTTCTTT. The J gene is TRBJ1-1, the V gene TRBV6-5; tentative D call: TRBD1 (6 bases). The CDR3 extends over 16 amino acids. In germline, CDR1 is MNHEY, CDR2 SVGAGI. The germline V and J ends were trimmed by 2 bases and 6 bases, with 19 bases remaining between them.

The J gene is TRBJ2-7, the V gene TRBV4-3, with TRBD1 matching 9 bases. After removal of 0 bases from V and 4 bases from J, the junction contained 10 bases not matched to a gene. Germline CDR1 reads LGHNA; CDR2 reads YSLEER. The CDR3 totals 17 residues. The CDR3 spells CASSQDGQGQGSYEQYF. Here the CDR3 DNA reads TGCGCCAGCAGCCAAGACGGACAGGGACAGGGATCTTACGAGCAGTACTTC.

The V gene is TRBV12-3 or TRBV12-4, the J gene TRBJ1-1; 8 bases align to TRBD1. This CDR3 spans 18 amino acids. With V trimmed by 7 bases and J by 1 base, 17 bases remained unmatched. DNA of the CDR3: TGTGCCAGCACTCATGATATATTGAGGACAGGGACGAACACTGAAGCTTTCTTT. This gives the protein CASTHDILRTGTNTEAFF.

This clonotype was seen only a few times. This CDR3 is CASGPGLAGGRTDTQYF. In nucleotides, the CDR3 is TGCGCCAGCGGCCCTGGACTAGCGGGAGGCCGCACAGATACGCAGTATTTT. The gene calls are TRBV5-1 and TRBJ2-3, with 14 bases fitting TRBD2. Germline assignment: CDR1 SGHRS and CDR2 YFSETQ. The CDR3 spans 17 residues. With 7 bases clipped from V and 1 base from J, the junction kept 8 bases outside the gene matches.

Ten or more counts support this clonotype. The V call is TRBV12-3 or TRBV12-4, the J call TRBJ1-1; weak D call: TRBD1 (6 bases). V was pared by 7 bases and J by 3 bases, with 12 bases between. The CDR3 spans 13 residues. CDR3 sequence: CASTLGGHTEAFF. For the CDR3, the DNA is TGTGCCAGCACTCTAGGGGGTCACACTGAAGCTTTCTTT.

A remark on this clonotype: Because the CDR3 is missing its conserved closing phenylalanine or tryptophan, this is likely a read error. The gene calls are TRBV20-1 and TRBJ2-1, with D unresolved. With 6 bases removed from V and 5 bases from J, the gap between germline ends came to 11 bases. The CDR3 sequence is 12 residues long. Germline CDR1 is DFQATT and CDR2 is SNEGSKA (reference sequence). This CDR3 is CSAEWAHNEQFV. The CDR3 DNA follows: TGCAGTGCCGAGTGGGCCCACAATGAGCAGTTCGTC.

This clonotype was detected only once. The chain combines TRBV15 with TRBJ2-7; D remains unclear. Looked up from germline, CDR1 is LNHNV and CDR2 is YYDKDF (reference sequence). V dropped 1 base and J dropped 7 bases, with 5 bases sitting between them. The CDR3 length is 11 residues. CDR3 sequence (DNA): TGTGCCACCAGCAGAGGGAAGGAGCAGTACTTC. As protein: CATSRGKEQYF.

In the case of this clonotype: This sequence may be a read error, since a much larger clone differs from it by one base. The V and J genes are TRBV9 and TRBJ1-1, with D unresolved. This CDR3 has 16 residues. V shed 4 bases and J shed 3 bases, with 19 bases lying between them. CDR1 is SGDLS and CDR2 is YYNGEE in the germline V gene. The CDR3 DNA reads TGTGCCAGCAGCTCCAGCCCCTACAGACGGGACACTGAAGCTTTCTTT. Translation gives CASSSSPYRRDTEAFF.

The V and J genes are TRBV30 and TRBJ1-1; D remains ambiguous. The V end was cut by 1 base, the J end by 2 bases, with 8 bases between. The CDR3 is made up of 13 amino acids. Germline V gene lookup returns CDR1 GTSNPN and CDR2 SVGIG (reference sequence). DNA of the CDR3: TGTGCCTGGAGTGAGGCGGGAAACACTGAAGCTTTCTTT. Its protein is CAWSEAGNTEAFF.

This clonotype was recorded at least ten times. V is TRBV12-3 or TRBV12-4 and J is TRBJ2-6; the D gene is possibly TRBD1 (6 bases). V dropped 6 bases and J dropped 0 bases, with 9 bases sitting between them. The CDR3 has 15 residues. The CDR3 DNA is TGTGCCAGCAGAGTGGACAGCTCTGGGGCCAACGTCCTGACTTTC. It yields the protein CASRVDSSGANVLTF.

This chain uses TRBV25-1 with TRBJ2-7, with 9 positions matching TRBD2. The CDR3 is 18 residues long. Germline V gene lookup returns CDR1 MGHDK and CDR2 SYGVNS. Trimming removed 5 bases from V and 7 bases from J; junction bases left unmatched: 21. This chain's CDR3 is CASSNPELSGGTSGEQYF. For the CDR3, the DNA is TGTGCCAGCAGTAATCCCGAACTTAGCGGGGGTACTTCGGGTGAGCAGTACTTC.

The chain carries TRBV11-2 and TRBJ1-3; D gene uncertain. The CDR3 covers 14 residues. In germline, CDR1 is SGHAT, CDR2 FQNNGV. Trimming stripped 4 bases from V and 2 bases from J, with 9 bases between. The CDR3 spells CASSSGNTGNTIYF. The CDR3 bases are TGTGCCAGCAGCTCGGGAAATACTGGAAACACCATATATTTT.

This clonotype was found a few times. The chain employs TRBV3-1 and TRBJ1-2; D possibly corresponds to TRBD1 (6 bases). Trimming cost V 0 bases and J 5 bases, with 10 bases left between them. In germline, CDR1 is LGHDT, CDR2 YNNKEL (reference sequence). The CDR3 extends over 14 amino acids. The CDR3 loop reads CASSQDSTGYGYTF. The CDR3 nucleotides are TGTGCCAGCAGCCAAGATTCAACAGGGTATGGCTACACCTTC.

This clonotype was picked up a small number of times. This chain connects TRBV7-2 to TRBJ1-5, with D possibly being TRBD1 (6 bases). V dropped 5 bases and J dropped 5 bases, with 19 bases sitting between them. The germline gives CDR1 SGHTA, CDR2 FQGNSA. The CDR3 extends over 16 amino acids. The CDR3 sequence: CASSHQAQDRDQPQHF. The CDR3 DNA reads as TGTGCCAGCAGCCATCAGGCCCAGGACAGAGATCAGCCCCAGCATTTT.

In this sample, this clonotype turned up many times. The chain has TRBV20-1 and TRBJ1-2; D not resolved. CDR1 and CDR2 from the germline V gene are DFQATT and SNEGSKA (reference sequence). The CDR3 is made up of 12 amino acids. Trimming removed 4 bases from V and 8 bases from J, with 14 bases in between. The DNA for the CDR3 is TGCAGTGCTAAGAGTCAGGCTCGAGGCTACACCTTC. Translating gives CSAKSQARGYTF.

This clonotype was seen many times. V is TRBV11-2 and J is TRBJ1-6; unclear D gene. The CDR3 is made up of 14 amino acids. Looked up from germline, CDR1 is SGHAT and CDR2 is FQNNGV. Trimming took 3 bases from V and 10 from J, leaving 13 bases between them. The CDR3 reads CASSFGLRGSPLHF. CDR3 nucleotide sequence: TGTGCCAGCAGCTTCGGGCTCAGAGGGTCACCCCTCCACTTT.

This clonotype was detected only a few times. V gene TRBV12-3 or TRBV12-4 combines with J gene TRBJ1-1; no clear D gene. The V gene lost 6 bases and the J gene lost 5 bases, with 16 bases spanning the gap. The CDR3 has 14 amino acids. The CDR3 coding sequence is TGTGCCAGCAGCCCGGGATTCAAAAGGACTGAAGCTTTCTTT. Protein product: CASSPGFKRTEAFF.

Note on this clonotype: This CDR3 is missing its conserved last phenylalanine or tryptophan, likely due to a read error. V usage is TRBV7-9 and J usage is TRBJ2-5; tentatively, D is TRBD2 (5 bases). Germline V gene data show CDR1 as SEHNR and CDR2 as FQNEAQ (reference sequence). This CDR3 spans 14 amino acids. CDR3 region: CASSFGGSQEAQYC. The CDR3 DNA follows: TGTGCCAGCAGCTTCGGCGGGTCCCAAGAGGCCCAGTACTGC.

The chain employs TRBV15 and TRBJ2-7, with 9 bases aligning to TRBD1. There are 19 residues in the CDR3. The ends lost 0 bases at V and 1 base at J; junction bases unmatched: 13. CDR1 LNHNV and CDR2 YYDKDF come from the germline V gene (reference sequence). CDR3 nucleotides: TGTGCCACCAGCAGAGATATAACAGGGGGCAAGGTAGGGTCCTACGAGCAGTACTTC. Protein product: CATSRDITGGKVGSYEQYF.

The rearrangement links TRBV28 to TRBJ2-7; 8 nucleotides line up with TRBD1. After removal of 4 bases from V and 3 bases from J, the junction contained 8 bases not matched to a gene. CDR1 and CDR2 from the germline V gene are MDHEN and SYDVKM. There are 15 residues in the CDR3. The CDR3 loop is CASSYEDRDYYEQYF. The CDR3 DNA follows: TGTGCCAGCAGTTACGAGGACAGGGATTACTACGAGCAGTACTTC.

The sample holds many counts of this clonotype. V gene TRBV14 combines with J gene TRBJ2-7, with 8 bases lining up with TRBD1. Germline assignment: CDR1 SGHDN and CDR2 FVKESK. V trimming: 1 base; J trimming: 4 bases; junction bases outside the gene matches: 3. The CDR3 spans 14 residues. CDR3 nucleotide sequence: TGTGCCAGCAGCCAAGCCCAGGGGGCGTACGAGCAGTACTTC. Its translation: CASSQAQGAYEQYF.

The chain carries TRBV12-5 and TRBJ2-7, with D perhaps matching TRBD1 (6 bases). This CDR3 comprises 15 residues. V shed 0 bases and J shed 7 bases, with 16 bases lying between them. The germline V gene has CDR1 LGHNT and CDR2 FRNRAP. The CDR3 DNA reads TGTGCTAGTGGTTTGGTTTCGGGACACCTCTGGGAGCAGTACTTC. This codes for CASGLVSGHLWEQYF.

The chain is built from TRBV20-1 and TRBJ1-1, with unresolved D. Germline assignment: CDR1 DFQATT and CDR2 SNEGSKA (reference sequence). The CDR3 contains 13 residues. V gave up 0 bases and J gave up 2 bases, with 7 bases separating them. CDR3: CSAREEINTEAFF. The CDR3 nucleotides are TGCAGTGCTAGAGAGGAAATTAACACTGAAGCTTTCTTT.

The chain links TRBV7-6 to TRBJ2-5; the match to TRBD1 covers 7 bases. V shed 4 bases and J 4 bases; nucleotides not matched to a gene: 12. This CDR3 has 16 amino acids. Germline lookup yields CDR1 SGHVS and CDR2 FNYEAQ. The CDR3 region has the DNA TGTGCCAGCAGCTCTACCACCGGGACAGAGCTAGAGACCCAGTACTTC. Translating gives CASSSTTGTELETQYF.

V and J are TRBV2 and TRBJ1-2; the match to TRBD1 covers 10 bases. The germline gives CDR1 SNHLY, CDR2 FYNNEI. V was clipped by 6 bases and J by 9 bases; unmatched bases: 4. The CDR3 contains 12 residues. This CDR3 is CASSGQGGSYTF. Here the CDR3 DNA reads TGTGCCAGCAGCGGACAGGGGGGAAGCTACACCTTC. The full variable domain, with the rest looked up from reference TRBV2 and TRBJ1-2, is EPEVTQTPSHQVTQMGQEVILRCVPISNHLYFYWYRQILGQKVEFLVSFYNNEISEKSEIFDDQFSVERPDGSNFTLKIRSTKLEDSAMYFCASSGQGGSYTFGSGTRLTVV.

CDR3 bases: TGTGCCACCAGCAGAGATGGGGGCGATCCTGAAAAACTGTTTTTT. Protein sequence: CATSRDGGDPEKLFF. This chain connects TRBV15 to TRBJ1-4, with TRBD1 as a possible D gene (6 bases). Between the trimmed V and J ends, which lost 0 bases and 7 bases, there was a span of 12 bases. In germline, CDR1 is LNHNV, CDR2 YYDKDF (reference sequence). This CDR3 region has 15 residues.